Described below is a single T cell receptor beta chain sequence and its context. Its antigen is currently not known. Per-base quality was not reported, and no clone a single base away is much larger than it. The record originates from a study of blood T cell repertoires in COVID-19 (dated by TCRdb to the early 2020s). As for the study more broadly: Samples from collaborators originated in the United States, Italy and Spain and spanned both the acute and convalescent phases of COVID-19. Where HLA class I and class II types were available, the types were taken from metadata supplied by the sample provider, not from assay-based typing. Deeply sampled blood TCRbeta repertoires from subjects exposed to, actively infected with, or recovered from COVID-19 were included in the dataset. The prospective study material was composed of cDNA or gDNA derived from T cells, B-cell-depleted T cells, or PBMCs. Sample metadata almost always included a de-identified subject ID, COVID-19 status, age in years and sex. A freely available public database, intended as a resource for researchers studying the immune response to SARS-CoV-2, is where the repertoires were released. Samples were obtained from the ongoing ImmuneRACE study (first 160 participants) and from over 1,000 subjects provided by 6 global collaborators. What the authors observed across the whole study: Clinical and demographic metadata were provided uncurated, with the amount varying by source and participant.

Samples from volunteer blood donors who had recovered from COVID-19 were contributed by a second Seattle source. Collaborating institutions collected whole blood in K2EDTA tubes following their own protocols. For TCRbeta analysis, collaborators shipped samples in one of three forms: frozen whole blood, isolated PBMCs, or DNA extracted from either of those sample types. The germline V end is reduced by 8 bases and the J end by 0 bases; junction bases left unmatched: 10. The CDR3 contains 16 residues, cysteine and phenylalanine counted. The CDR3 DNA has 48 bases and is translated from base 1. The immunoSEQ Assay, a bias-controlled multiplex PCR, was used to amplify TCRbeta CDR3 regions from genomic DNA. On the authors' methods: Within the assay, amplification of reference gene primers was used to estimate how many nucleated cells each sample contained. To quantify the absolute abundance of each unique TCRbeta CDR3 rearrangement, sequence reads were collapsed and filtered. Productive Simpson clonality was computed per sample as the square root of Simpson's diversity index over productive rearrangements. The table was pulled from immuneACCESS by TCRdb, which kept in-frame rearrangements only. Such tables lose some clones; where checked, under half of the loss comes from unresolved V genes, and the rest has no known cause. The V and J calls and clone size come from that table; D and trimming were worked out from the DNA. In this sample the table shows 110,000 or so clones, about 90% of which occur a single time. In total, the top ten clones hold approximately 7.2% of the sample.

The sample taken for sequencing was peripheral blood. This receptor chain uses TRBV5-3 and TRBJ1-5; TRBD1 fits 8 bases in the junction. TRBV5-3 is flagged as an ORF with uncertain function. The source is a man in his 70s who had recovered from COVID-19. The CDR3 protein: CARGQANYLSNQPQHF. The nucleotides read TGTGCCAGGGGACAGGCGAACTACCTTAGCAATCAGCCCCAGCATTTT.